Below, 19 T cell receptor beta chains from the same sample are listed, as sequenced in a study of stem cell transplantation in POMP-related autoinflammatory disease (dated by TCRdb to about 2021). The sample's time point label, in plain terms: before hematopoietic stem cell transplant. Library prep was done by the immunoSEQ multiplex PCR assay. TCRdb carries this immuneACCESS record with in-frame sequences only. Its versions omit some clonotypes, under half of them owing to an unresolved V gene in the studies checked, with the rest unexplained. The sample profile shows 25,000 to 30,000 clones; approximately 78% of them were found once. Approximately 2.3% of the sample is taken by the ten largest. Sequencing used CD4+ T cells from PBMCs, obtained before stem cell transplantation. All receptors derive from a human donor with POMP-related autoinflammation and immune dysregulation (PRAID).

This chain joins TRBV5-8 and TRBJ2-7; D is unclear. The CDR3 length is 12 residues. V lost 7 bases and J 2 bases, leaving 10 bases between the germline ends. Germline CDR1 is SGHTS and CDR2 is YDEGEE. The CDR3: CASFGRTYEQYF. The CDR3 nucleotides are TGTGCCAGCTTTGGCAGGACCTACGAGCAGTACTTC.

The chain employs TRBV5-6 and TRBJ1-5; 9 bases fit TRBD1. The CDR3 length is 18 residues. Germline V gene sequence: CDR1 SGHDT, CDR2 YYEEEE. J was trimmed by 0 bases and V by 4 bases; bases with no gene match: 11. The CDR3 loop is CASSHWTGDSYSNQPQHF. The DNA for the CDR3 is TGTGCCAGCAGCCACTGGACAGGGGATAGCTATAGCAATCAGCCCCAGCATTTT.

The chain employs TRBV7-9 and TRBJ2-7; 12 bases map to TRBD2. The CDR3 is made up of 17 amino acids. V was pared by 5 bases and J by 2 bases, with 10 bases of the junction left unmatched. Germline CDR1 and CDR2: SEHNR and FQNEAQ (reference sequence). The CDR3 sequence: CASSPIPLAGGPYEQYF. The DNA for the CDR3 is TGTGCCAGCAGCCCTATACCTCTAGCGGGAGGGCCCTACGAGCAGTACTTC.

The CDR3 protein is CASSVPSDSYNEQFF. The DNA of the CDR3 is TGTGCCAGCAGTGTCCCCAGCGACTCCTACAATGAGCAGTTCTTC. The chain couples TRBV6-6 to TRBJ2-1; D is unresolved. Germline values: CDR1 MNHNY, CDR2 SVGAGI (reference sequence). Between the trimmed V and J ends, which lost 5 bases and 0 bases, there was a span of 11 bases. The CDR3 sequence is 15 residues long.

V is TRBV2 and J is TRBJ1-4; possibly TRBD1 for D (5 bases). The CDR3 is 13 amino acids. With 4 bases removed from V and 5 bases from J, the gap between germline ends came to 8 bases. The V gene's germline CDR1 is SNHLY and CDR2 FYNNEI. The CDR3 nucleotides read TGTGCCAGCAGTGGGGGGAGGAATGAAAAACTGTTTTTT. Translated, it gives CASSGGRNEKLFF.

This clone was counted once. This rearrangement joins TRBV19 to TRBJ1-2; D perhaps matches TRBD1 (6 bases). Germline V CDR1 and CDR2: LNHDA, SQIVND (reference sequence). The CDR3 covers 12 residues. V gave up 4 bases and J gave up 3 bases, with 6 bases separating them. CDR3 sequence reads: CASSNRDYGYTF. CDR3 sequence (DNA): TGTGCCAGTAGTAACAGGGACTATGGCTACACCTTC.

The gene calls are TRBV19 and TRBJ2-6; 12 bases align to TRBD1. The V gene end was trimmed by 5 bases and the J gene end by 3 bases; junction bases not matched to a gene: 11. Germline CDR1 reads LNHDA; CDR2 reads SQIVND (reference sequence). The CDR3 length is 19 residues. CDR3 nucleotide sequence: TGTGCCAGTAGTTCAATTCACGGGACAGGGGGCTTTGGGGCCAACGTCCTGACTTTC. This gives the protein CASSSIHGTGGFGANVLTF.

The rearrangement joins TRBV6-1 to TRBJ1-5; D is undetermined. Trimming shortened V by 4 bases and J by 2 bases, and 9 bases separated the two germline ends. The CDR3 sequence is 14 residues long. The germline V gene has CDR1 MNHNS and CDR2 SASEGT. In DNA, the CDR3 is TGTGCCAGCAGTGTTCCCGGGGGCAATCAGCCCCAGCATTTT. Protein sequence: CASSVPGGNQPQHF.

This clone was recorded a few times. The CDR3 nucleotides are TGTGCCAGCAGCCCCATCGGGACGGCCCAGCATTTT. This sequence encodes CASSPIGTAQHF. V usage is TRBV28 and J usage is TRBJ1-5; possible D gene TRBD1, 5 bases. V gave up 6 bases and J gave up 11 bases, with 14 bases separating them. CDR1 is MDHEN, CDR2 SYDVKM, per germline. This CDR3 spans 12 amino acids. The full variable domain, its missing parts supplied by reference TRBV28 and TRBJ1-5, is DVKVTQSSRYLVKRTGEKVFLECVQDMDHENMFWYRQDPGLGLRLIYFSYDVKMKEKGDIPEGYSVSREKKERFSLILESASTNQTSMYLCASSPIGTAQHFGDGTRLSIL.

The genes are TRBV6-5 and TRBJ1-2; 7 positions agree with TRBD1. The germline V gene encodes CDR1 MNHEY and CDR2 SVGAGI. V gave up 2 bases and J gave up 5 bases; unmatched junction bases: 5. This CDR3 region has 14 residues. The CDR3 loop is CASSYGLTGYGYTF. CDR3 coding DNA: TGTGCCAGCAGTTACGGACTGACAGGGTATGGCTACACCTTC.

CDR3 DNA sequence: TGTGCCAGCAGTTACCCCCAGGACAGGGGGGCCTACGAGCAGTACTTC. This encodes CASSYPQDRGAYEQYF. This sequence joins TRBV6-5 and TRBJ2-7, with TRBD1 matching 10 bases. V lost 2 bases, J lost 2 bases, and 6 bases stayed unmatched. CDR1 and CDR2 from the germline V gene are MNHEY and SVGAGI. This CDR3 has 16 residues.

This chain uses TRBV4-1 with TRBJ1-2; no firm D call. Trimming left V 2 bases short and J 8 bases short, with 15 bases between. This CDR3 has 14 amino acids. The germline V gene has CDR1 MGHRA and CDR2 YSYEKL. In nucleotides, the CDR3 is TGCGCCAGCAGCCAACTAAACCACCCCCGAGGCTACACCTTC. Translating gives CASSQLNHPRGYTF.

V and J are TRBV9 and TRBJ2-1, with 12 positions matching TRBD2. J lost 6 bases, V lost 2 bases, and 6 bases had no gene match. CDR1 is SGDLS, CDR2 YYNGEE, per germline. This CDR3 comprises 16 residues. The CDR3 protein is CASSVALAGGPNEQFF. The CDR3 coding sequence is TGTGCCAGCAGCGTCGCACTAGCGGGGGGACCCAATGAGCAGTTCTTC.

The rearrangement uses TRBV4-2 and TRBJ2-2; TRBD2 agrees at 14 bases. The CDR3 runs 20 residues. Germline CDR1 and CDR2: LGHNA and YNFKEQ. The junction had 12 bases not matched to a gene; V was cut back by 0 bases and J by 6 bases. CDR3 nucleotide sequence: TGTGCCAGCAGCCAAGAGGTTCCGGGACTAGCGGGGGAGGGATCCGGGGAGCTGTTTTTT. This codes for CASSQEVPGLAGEGSGELFF.

The chain uses TRBV7-6 and TRBJ2-1; 8 bases fit TRBD1. This CDR3 region has 14 residues. Trimming removed 5 bases from V and 6 bases from J; junction bases left unmatched: 6. CDR1 is SGHVS, CDR2 FNYEAQ, per germline. Here the CDR3 DNA reads TGTGCCAGCAGCAAGACAGGGGCCTCCAATGAGCAGTTCTTC. Amino acid sequence: CASSKTGASNEQFF.

This chain joins TRBV28 and TRBJ1-1; TRBD1 matches 8 bases. CDR3 length: 14 amino acids. Germline V gene lookup returns CDR1 MDHEN and CDR2 SYDVKM. V shed 9 bases and J 4 bases; nucleotides not matched to a gene: 10. The CDR3 bases are TGTGCCAGTTTAGGACAGGGCTGGGGCACTGAAGCTTTCTTT. This translates into CASLGQGWGTEAFF.

The chain joins TRBV7-9 to TRBJ2-7; possibly TRBD2 for D (7 bases). Germline V lookup: CDR1 SEHNR, CDR2 FQNEAQ (reference sequence). CDR3 length: 14 residues. The V gene lost 5 bases and the J gene lost 5 bases, with 16 bases spanning the gap. The CDR3 loop is CASSALGGPHEQYF. The CDR3 DNA is TGTGCCAGCAGCGCCCTGGGGGGGCCACACGAGCAGTACTTC.

This chain links TRBV28 with TRBJ2-5; 14 nucleotides align to TRBD2. The V gene's germline CDR1 is MDHEN and CDR2 SYDVKM. The V and J ends lost 8 bases and 4 bases, in that order; junction bases with no gene match: 9. CDR3 length equals 16 residues. DNA for the CDR3: TGTGCCAGCGCCGACGGACTAGCGGGAGGAGGAGAGACCCAGTACTTC. This translates into CASADGLAGGGETQYF.

The chain employs TRBV10-3 and TRBJ1-1; tentative D call: TRBD1 (6 bases). Trimming pared 4 bases from V and 0 bases from J, leaving 12 bases between. The CDR3 is 15 residues long. Germline lookup yields CDR1 ENHRY and CDR2 SYGVKD. CDR3 protein: CAISAGGRLNTEAFF. CDR3 in DNA: TGTGCCATCAGTGCTGGGGGGCGGTTGAACACTGAAGCTTTCTTT.